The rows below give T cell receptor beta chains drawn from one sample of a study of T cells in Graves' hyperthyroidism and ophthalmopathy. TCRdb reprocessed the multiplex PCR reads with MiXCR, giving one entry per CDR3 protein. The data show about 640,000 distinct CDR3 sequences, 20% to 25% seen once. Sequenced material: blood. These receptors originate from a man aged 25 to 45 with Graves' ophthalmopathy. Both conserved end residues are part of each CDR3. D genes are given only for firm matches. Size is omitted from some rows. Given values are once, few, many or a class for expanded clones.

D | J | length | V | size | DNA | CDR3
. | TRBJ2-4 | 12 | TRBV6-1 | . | TGTGCCAGCAGTATGGACAGAAACATTCAGTACTTC | CASSMDRNIQYF
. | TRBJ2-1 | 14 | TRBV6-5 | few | TGTGCCACCATTACTCCGGAGCAGGGTAATGAGCAGTTCTTC | CATITPEQGNEQFF
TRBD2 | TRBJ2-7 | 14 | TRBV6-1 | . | TGTGCCAGCAAAACCGGGACTAGTGCCTACGAGCAGTACTTC | CASKTGTSAYEQYF
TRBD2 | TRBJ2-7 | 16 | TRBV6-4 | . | TGTGCCAGCAGTGAGGTAGCGGGAGGTGGCTCCTACGAGCAGTACTTC | CASSEVAGGGSYEQYF
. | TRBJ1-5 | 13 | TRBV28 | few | TGTGCCAGCAGTTTAATTGGGAAAGAGCCCCAGCATTTT | CASSLIGKEPQHF
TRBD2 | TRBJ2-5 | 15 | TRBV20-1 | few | TGCAGTGCTACTAGAAACGGGGGGGAACAAGAGACCCAGTACTTC | CSATRNGGEQETQYF
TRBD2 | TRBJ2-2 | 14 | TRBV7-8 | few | TGTGCCAGCAGCTTATCAGCGGGAGCCGGGGAGCTGTTTTTT | CASSLSAGAGELFF
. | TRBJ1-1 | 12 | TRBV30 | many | TGTGCCTGGGCTCTCGAGAACACTGAAGCTTTCTTT | CAWALENTEAFF
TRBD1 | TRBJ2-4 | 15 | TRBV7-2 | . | TGTGCCAGCAGCCCACAGACAGGGGGCGATAACATTCAGTACTTC | CASSPQTGGDNIQYF
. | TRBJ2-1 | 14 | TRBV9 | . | TGTGCCAGCACCCGGGACCCGGGGATCGAGGAGCAGTTCTTC | CASTRDPGIEEQFF
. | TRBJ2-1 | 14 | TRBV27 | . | TGTGCCAGCAGTGTCGGGACGAGCTCCGGTGAGCAGTTCTTC | CASSVGTSSGEQFF
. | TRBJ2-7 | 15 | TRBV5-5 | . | TGTGCCAGCAGCTTGGCCTTATTAGGGACGAACGAGCAGTACTTC | CASSLALLGTNEQYF
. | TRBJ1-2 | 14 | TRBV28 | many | TGTGCCAGCAGTTTCGAAGGATCTAACTATGGCTACACCTTC | CASSFEGSNYGYTF
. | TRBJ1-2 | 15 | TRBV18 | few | TGTGCCAGCTCACCATCGCAACAGGCGGACTATGGCTACACCTTC | CASSPSQQADYGYTF
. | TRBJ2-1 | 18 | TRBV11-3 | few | TGTGCCAGCAGCCTACTACCCGGGTCTTCAACCACATACAATGAGCAGTTCTTC | CASSLLPGSSTTYNEQFF
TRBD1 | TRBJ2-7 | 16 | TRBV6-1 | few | TGTGCCAGCAGGCCCCCCGGGGACAGGGGGAAATACGAGCAGTACTTC | CASRPPGDRGKYEQYF
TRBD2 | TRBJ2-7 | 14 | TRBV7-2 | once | TGTGCCAGCAGAGGACTAGCGGGTATAAACGAGCAGTACTTC | CASRGLAGINEQYF
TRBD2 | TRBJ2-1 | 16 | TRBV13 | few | TGTGCCAGCAGCAGTCCTAGCGGGAGGGCCTCAGGTGAGCAGTTCTTC | CASSSPSGRASGEQFF
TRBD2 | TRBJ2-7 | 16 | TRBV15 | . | TGTGCCACCGGGGACTTGACTAGCGGGGATCCCTACGAGCAGTACTTC | CATGDLTSGDPYEQYF
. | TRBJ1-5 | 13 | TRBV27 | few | TGTGCCAGCAGCACGTATGACAATCAGCCCCAGCATTTT | CASSTYDNQPQHF
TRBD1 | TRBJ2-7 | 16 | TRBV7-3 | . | TGTGCCAGCAGCTTCCGGACAGGGAGCCTGTCCTACGAGCAGTACTTC | CASSFRTGSLSYEQYF
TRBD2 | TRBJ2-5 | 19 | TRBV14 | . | TGTGCCAGCAGCCAAGATGCAAAGGTGCGGGGGTCGGGCGTTGAGACCCAGTACTTC | CASSQDAKVRGSGVETQYF
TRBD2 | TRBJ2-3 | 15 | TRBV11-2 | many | TGTGCCAGCAGCCCGGGACTAGCGGGAGAAGGAACGCAGTATTTT | CASSPGLAGEGTQYF
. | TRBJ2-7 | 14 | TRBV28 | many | TGTGCCAGCAGCTTACAGGGCCCAACCTACGAGCAGTACTTC | CASSLQGPTYEQYF
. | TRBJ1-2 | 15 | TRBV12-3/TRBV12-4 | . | TGTGCCAGCAGTTTAGAATATGTAGGGGGTACTGGCTACACCTTC | CASSLEYVGGTGYTF
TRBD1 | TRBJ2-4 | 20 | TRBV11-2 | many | TGTGCCAGCAGCTCCTTTCGACAGGGGCGCAGGCTCGAGGCCAAAAACATTCAGTACTTC | CASSSFRQGRRLEAKNIQYF